This T cell receptor beta chain was captured in a study of read filtering for tumor transcriptome and immune sequencing. This clonotype has ten or more counts. Its matching antigen is unknown. Study conclusions and caveats: This fraction held mixed bone marrow immune cells after CD138-negative sorting. Compared with RNA-seq, IR-seq gave much higher clonotype depth and reliability.

Germline-derived CDR1 and CDR2 are ENHRY and SYGVKD. This CDR3 has 12 amino acids. The V end lost 5 bases, the J end lost 7 bases, and 9 bases lay between the germline ends. This library used about 360 ng RNA and molecular barcoded adaptors spanning alpha/delta and beta/gamma chains. TCRdb independently ran MiXCR on the reads; one entry per CDR3 protein. This table holds about 130,000 distinct CDR3 sequences, approximately 13% found once. This clonotype originated in a donor aged 40 or over with multiple myeloma. The sequenced sample consisted of a population of CD138-negative cells sorted from bone marrow. V gene TRBV10-3 combines with J gene TRBJ2-1; perhaps TRBD2 as D (5 bases). DNA of the CDR3: TGTGCCATCAGTCAAACTAGGAATGAGCAGTTCTTC. The encoded protein is CAISQTRNEQFF.